This T cell receptor beta chain was identified during a study of blood T cells in healthy people across ages. Broader study findings: Older age coincided with a roughly linear decline in TCR beta diversity per million T cells. Because sorting was not performed, PBMCs prevented conclusive naive versus antigen-experienced comparison.

The CDR3 is 15 residues long. Unmatched junction bases numbered 5, after V lost 8 bases and J lost 1 base. Germline lookup yields CDR1 KGHSH and CDR2 LQKENI. For the second PCR, which ran for about 7 to 11 cycles, a sample-barcoded 5' primer and a J-beta primer mix were used. Unique molecular identifiers of 12 random nucleotides labeled each cDNA. From the 5' RACE reads, TCRdb called clonotypes with MiXCR, one entry per CDR3 protein. The sample records 700,000 to 950,000 distinct CDR3 sequences, more than 45% being singletons. Every sample yielded at least 6.5 million isolated PBMCs. Points on this clonotype: The antigen remains undetermined.

The sequence was obtained from a man between 25 and 39 years old in good health. The sequenced sample consisted of blood. The rearrangement joins TRBV18 to TRBJ2-7; 13 bases match TRBD2. CDR3 DNA sequence: TGTGCCAGCAGCCCGGGACTAGCGGGATCCTACGAGCAGTACTTC. It translates to CASSPGLAGSYEQYF. The full variable domain, rest sourced from reference TRBV18 and TRBJ2-7, is NAGVMQNPRHLVRRRGQEARLRCSPMKGHSHVYWYRQLPEEGLKFMVYLQKENIIDESGMPKERFSAEFPKEGPSILRIQQVVRGDSAAYFCASSPGLAGSYEQYFGPGTRLTVT.